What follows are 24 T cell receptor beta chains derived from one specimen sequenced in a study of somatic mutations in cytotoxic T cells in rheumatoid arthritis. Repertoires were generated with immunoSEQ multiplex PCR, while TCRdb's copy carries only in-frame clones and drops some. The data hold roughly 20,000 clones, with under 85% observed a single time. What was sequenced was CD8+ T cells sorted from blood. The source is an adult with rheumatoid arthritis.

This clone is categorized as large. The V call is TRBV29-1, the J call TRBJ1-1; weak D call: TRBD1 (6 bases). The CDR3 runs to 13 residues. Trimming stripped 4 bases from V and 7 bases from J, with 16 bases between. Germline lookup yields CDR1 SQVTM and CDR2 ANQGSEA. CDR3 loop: CSVAAGEDGEAFF. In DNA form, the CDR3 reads TGCAGCGTTGCTGCAGGGGAGGATGGTGAAGCTTTCTTT.

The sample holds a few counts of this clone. The CDR3 loop is CASSRVREQYF. In nucleotides, the CDR3 is TGTGCCAGCAGCCGAGTAAGGGAGCAGTACTTC. The chain recombines TRBV28 with TRBJ2-7; D is unresolved. This CDR3 comprises 11 residues. CDR1 MDHEN and CDR2 SYDVKM come from the germline V gene. Trimming pared 6 bases from V and 7 bases from J, leaving 10 bases between.

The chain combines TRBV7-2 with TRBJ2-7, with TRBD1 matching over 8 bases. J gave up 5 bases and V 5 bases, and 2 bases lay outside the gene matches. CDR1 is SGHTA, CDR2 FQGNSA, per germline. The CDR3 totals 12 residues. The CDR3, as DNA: TGTGCCAGCAGCCAGGGGGCCCACGAGCAGTACTTC. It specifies CASSQGAHEQYF.

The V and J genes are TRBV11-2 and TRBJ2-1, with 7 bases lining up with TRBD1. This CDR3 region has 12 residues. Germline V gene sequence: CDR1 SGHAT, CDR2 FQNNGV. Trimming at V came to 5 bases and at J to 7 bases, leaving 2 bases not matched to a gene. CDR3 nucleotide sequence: TGTGCCAGCAGCAAGACAGGGAATGAGCAGTTCTTC. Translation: CASSKTGNEQFF.

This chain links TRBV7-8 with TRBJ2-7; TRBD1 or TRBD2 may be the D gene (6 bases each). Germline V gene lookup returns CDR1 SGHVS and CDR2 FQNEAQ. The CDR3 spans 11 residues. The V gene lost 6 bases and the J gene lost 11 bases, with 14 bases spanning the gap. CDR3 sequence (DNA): TGTGCCAGCAGAGGAGGGGGTGGTGAGTACTTC. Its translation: CASRGGGGEYF. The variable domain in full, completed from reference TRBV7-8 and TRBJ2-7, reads GAGVSQSPRYKVAKRGQDVALRCDPISGHVSLFWYQQALGQGPEFLTYFQNEAQLDKSGLPSDRFFAERPEGSVSTLKIQRTQQEDSAVYLCASRGGGGEYFGPGTRLTVT.

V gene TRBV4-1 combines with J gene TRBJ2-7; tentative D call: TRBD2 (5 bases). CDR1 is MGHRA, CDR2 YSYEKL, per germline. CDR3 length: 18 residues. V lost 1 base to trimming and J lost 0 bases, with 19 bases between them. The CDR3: CASSQVPGLPLPSYEQYF. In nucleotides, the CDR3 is TGCGCCAGCAGCCAAGTGCCAGGACTCCCATTACCCTCCTACGAGCAGTACTTC.

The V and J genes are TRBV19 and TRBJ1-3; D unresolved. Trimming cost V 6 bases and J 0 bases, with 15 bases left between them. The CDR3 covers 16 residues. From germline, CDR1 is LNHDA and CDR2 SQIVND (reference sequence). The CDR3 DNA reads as TGTGCCAGTAGCCCAAGGACGGTCAGCTCTGGAAACACCATATATTTT. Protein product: CASSPRTVSSGNTIYF.

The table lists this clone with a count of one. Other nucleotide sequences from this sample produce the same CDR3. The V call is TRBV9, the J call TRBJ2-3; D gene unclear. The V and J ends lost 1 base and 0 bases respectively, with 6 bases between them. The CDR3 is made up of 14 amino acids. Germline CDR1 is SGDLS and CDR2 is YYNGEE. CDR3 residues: CASSVSGSTDTQYF. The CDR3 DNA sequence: TGTGCCAGCAGCGTATCGGGTAGCACAGATACGCAGTATTTT.

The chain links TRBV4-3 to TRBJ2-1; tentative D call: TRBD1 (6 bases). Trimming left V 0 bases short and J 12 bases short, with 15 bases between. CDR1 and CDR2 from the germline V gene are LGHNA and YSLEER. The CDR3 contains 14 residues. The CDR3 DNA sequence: TGCGCCAGCAGCCAAGATCGGGACATAGCTGGGCAGTTCTTC. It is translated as CASSQDRDIAGQFF.

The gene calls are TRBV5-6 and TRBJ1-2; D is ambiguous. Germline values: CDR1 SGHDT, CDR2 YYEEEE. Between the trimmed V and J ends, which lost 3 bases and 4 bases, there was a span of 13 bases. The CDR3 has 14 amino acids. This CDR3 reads CASSYQFTFYGYTF. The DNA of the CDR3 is TGTGCCAGCAGCTACCAATTCACGTTCTATGGCTACACCTTC. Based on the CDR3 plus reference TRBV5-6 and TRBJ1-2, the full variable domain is DAGVTQSPTHLIKTRGQQVTLRCSPKSGHDTVSWYQQALGQGPQFIFQYYEEEERQRGNFPDRFSGHQFPNYSSELNVNALLLGDSALYLCASSYQFTFYGYTFGSGTRLTVV.

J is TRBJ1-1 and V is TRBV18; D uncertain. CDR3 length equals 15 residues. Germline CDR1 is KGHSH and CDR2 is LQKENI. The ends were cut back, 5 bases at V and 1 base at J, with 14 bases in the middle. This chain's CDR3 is CASSSEWGKNTEAFF. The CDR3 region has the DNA TGTGCCAGCTCATCCGAATGGGGTAAGAACACTGAAGCTTTCTTT.

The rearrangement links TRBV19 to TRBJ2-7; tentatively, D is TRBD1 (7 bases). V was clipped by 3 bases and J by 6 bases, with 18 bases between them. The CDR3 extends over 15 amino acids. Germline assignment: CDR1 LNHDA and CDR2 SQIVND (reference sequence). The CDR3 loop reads CASSIPQGGSGEQYV. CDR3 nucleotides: TGTGCCAGTAGTATTCCCCAGGGGGGTTCGGGCGAGCAGTACGTC.

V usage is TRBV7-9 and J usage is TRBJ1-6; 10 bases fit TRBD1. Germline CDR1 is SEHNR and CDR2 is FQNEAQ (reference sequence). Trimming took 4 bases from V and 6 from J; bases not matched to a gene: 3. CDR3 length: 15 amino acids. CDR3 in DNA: TGTGCCAGCAGCTCCCGGGACAGGGGTAATTCACCCCTCCACTTT. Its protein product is CASSSRDRGNSPLHF.

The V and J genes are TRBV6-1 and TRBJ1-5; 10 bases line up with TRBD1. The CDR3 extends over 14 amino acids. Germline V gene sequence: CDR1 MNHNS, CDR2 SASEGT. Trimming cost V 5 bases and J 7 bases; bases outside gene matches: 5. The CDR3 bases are TGTGCCAGCAGTCTGGACAGGGGGGGACAGCCCCAGCATTTT. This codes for CASSLDRGGQPQHF.

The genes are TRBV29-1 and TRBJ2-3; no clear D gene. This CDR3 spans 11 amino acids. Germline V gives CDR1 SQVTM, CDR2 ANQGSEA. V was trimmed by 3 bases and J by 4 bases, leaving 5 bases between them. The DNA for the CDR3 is TGCAGCGTTGAGGTCGCAGATACGCAGTATTTT. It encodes CSVEVADTQYF.

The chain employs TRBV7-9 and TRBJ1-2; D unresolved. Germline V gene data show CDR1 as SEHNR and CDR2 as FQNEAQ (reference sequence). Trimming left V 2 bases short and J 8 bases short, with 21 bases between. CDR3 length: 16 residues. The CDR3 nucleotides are TGTGCCAGCAGCTTACGTTACGATGACGGCCGGGGAGGCTACACCTTC. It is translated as CASSLRYDDGRGGYTF.

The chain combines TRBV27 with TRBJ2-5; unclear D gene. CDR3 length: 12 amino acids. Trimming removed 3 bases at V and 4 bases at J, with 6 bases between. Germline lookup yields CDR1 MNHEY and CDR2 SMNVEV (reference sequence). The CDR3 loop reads CASSFGRETQYF. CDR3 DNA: TGTGCCAGCAGTTTTGGCAGAGAGACCCAGTACTTC.

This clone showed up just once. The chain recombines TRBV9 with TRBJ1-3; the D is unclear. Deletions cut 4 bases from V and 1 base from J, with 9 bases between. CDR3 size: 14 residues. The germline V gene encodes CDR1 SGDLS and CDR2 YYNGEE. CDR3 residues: CASSPPVSGNTIYF. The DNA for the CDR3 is TGTGCCAGCAGCCCCCCGGTTTCTGGAAACACCATATATTTT.

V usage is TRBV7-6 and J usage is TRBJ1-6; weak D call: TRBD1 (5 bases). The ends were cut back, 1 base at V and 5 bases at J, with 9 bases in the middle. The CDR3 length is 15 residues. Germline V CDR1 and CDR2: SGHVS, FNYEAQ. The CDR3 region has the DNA TGTGCCAGCAGCTTAGGGGGACGGGATAATTCACCCCTCCACTTT. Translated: CASSLGGRDNSPLHF.

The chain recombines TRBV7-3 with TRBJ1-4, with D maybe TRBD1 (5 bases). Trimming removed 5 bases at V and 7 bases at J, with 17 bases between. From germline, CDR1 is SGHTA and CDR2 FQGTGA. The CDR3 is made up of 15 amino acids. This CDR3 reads CASSVAGAPGEKLFF. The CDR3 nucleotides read TGTGCCAGCAGCGTCGCCGGGGCTCCTGGTGAAAAACTGTTTTTT.

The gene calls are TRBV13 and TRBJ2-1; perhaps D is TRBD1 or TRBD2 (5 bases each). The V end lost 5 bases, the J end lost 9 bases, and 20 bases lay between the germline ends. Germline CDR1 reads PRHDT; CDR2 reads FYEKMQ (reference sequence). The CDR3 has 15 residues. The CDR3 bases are TGTGCCAGCAGCCTATTCCGGGACCCCACGGTTGAGCAGTTCTTC. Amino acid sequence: CASSLFRDPTVEQFF.

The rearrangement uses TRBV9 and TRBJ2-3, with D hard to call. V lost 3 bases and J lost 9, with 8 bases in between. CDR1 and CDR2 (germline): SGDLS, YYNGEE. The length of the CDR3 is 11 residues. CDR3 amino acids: CASSGNGTQYF. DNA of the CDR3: TGTGCCAGCAGCGGTAACGGCACGCAGTATTTT.

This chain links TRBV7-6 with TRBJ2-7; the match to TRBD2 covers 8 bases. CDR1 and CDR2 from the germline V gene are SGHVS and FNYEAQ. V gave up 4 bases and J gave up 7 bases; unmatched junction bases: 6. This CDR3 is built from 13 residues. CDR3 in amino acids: CASSSGGGAEQYV. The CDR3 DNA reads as TGTGCCAGCAGCTCCGGGGGGGGAGCGGAGCAGTACGTC.

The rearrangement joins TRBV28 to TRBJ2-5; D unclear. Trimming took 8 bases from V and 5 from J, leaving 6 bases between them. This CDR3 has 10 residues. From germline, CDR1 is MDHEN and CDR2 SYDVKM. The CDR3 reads CASATETQYF. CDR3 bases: TGTGCCAGCGCAACGGAGACCCAGTACTTC.